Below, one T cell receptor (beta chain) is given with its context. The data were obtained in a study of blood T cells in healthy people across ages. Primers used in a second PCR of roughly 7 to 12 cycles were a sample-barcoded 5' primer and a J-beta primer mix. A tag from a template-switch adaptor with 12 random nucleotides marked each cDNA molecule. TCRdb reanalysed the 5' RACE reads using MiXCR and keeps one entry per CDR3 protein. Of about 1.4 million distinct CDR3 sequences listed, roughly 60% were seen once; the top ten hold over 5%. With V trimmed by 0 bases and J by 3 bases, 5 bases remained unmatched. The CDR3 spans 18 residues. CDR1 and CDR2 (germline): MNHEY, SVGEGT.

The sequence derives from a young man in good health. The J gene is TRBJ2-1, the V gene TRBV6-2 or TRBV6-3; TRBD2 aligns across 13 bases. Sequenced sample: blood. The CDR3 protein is CASSYSRTSGSSYNEQFF. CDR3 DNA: TGTGCCAGCAGTTACTCGAGGACTAGCGGGAGTAGCTACAATGAGCAGTTCTTC.